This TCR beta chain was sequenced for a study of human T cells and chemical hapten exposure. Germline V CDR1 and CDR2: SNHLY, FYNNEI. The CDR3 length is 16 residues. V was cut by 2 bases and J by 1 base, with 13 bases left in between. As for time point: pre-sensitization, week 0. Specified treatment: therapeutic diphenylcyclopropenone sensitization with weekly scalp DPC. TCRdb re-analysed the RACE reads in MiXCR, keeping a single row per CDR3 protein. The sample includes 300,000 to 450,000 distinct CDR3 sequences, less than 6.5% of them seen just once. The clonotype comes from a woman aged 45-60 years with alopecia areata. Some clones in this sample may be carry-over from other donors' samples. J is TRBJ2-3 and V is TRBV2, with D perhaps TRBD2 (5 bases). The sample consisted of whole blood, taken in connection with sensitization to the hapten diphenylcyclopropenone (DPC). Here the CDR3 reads CASSEYTRIGTDTQYF. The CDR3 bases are TGTGCCAGCAGTGAATATACTAGAATAGGCACAGATACGCAGTATTTT. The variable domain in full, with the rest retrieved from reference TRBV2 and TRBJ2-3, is EPEVTQTPSHQVTQMGQEVILRCVPISNHLYFYWYRQILGQKVEFLVSFYNNEISEKSEIFDDQFSVERPDGSNFTLKIRSTKLEDSAMYFCASSEYTRIGTDTQYFGPGTRLTVL.